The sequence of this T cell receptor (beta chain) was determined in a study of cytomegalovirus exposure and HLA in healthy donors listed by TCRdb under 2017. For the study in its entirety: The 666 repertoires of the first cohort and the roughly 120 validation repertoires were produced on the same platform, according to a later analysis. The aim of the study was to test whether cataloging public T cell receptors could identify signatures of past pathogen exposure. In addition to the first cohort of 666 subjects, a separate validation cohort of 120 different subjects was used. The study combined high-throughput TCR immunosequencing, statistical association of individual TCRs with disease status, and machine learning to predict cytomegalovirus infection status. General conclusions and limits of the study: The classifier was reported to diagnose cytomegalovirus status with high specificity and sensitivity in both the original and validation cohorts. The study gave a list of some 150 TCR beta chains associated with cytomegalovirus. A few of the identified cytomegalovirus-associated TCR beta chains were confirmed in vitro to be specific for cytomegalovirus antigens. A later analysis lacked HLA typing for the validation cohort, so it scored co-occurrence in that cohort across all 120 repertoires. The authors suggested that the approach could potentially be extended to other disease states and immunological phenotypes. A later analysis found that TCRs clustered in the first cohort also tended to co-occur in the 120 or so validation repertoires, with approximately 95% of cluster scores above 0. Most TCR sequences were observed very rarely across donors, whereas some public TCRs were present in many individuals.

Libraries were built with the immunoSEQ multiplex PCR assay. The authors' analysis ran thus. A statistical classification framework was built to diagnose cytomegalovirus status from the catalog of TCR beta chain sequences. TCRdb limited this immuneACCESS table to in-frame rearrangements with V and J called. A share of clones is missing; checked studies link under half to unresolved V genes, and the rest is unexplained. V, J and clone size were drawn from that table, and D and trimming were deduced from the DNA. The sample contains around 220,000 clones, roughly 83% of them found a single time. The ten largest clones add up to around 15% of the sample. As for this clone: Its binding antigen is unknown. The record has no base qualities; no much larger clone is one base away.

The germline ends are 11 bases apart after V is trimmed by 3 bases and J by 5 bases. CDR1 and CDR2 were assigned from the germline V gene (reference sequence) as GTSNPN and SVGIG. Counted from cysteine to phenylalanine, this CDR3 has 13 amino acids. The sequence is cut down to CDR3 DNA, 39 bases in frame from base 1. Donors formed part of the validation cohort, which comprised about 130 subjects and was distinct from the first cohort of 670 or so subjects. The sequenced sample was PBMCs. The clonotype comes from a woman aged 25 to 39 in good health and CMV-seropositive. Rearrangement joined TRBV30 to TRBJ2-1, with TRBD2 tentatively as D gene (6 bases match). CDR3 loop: CAWSGSRHNEQFF. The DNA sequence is TGTGCCTGGAGCGGGAGTAGGCACAATGAGCAGTTCTTC.